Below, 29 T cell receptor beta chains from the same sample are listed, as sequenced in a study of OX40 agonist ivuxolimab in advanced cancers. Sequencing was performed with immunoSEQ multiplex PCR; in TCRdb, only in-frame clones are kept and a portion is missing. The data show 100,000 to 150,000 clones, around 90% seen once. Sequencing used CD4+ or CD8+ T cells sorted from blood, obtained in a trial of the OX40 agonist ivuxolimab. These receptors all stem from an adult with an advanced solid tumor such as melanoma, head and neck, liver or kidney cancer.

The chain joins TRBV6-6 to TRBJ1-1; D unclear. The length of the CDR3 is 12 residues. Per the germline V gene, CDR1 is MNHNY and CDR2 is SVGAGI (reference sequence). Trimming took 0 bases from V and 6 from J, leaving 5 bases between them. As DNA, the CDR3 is TGTGCCAGCAGTTACTCGAGGGCTGAAGCTTTCTTT. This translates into CASSYSRAEAFF.

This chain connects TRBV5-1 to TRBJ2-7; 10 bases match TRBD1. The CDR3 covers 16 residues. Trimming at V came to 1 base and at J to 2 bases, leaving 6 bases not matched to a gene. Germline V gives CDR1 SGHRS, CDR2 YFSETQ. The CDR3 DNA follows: TGCGCCAGCAGCTTGTATGGGACAGGGGAGACCTACGAGCAGTACTTC. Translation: CASSLYGTGETYEQYF. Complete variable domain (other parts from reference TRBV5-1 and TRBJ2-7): KAGVTQTPRYLIKTRGQQVTLSCSPISGHRSVSWYQQTPGQGLQFLFEYFSETQRNKGNFPGRFSGRQFSNSRSEMNVSTLELGDSALYLCASSLYGTGETYEQYFGPGTRLTVT.

The CDR3 loop is CASRTSGSKEQYF. Here the CDR3 DNA reads TGTGCCAGCAGGACTAGCGGGAGTAAAGAGCAGTACTTC. This sequence joins TRBV28 and TRBJ2-7, with 12 bases matching TRBD2. This CDR3 has 13 residues. Per the germline V gene, CDR1 is MDHEN and CDR2 is SYDVKM. Trimming cost V 6 bases and J 7 bases; bases outside gene matches: 4.

The CDR3 is CASSGQGAAGTQYF. The CDR3 nucleotides read TGTGCCAGCTCGGGACAGGGAGCGGCGGGGACCCAGTACTTC. The chain carries TRBV18 and TRBJ2-5, with 9 bases that match TRBD1. The CDR3 sequence is 14 residues long. V was pared by 6 bases and J by 7 bases, with 9 bases of the junction left unmatched. The germline CDR1 and CDR2 sequences are KGHSH and LQKENI.

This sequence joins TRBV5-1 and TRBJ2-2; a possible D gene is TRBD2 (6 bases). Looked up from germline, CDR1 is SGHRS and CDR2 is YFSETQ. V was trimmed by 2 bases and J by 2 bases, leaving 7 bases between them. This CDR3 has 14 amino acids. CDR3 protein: CASSFGGNTGELFF. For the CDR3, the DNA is TGCGCCAGCAGCTTCGGGGGAAACACCGGGGAGCTGTTTTTT. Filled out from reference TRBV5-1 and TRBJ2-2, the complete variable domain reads KAGVTQTPRYLIKTRGQQVTLSCSPISGHRSVSWYQQTPGQGLQFLFEYFSETQRNKGNFPGRFSGRQFSNSRSEMNVSTLELGDSALYLCASSFGGNTGELFFGEGSRLTVL.

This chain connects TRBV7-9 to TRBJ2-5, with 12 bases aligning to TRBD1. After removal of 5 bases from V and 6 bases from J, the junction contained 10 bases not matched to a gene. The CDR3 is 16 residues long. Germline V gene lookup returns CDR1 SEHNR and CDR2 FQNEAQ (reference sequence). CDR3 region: CASSQGQGAVVKTQYF. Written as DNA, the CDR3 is TGTGCCAGCAGCCAGGGACAGGGGGCGGTTGTGAAGACCCAGTACTTC. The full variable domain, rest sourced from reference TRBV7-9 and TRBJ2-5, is DTGVSQNPRHKITKRGQNVTFRCDPISEHNRLYWYRQTLGQGPEFLTYFQNEAQLEKSRLLSDRFSAERPKGSFSTLEIQRTEQGDSAMYLCASSQGQGAVVKTQYFGPGTRLLVL.

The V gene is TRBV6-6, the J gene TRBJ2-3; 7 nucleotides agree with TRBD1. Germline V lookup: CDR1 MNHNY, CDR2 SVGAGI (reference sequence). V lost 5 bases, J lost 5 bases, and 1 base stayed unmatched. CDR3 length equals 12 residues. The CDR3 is CASSRDRDTQYF. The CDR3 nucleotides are TGTGCCAGCAGTAGGGACAGAGATACGCAGTATTTT.

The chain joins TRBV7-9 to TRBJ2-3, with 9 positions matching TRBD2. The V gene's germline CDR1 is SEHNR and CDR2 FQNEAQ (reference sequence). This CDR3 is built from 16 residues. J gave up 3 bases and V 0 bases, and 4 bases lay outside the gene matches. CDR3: CASSLAAGGPTDTQYF. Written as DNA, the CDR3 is TGTGCCAGCAGCTTAGCGGCGGGAGGGCCGACAGATACGCAGTATTTT.

CDR3: CASSRHVSYNEQFF. For the CDR3, the DNA is TGTGCCAGCAGCCGGCATGTCTCCTACAATGAGCAGTTCTTC. The V and J genes are TRBV14 and TRBJ2-1, with D unclear. V lost 4 bases and J lost 0, with 7 bases in between. The germline V gene encodes CDR1 SGHDN and CDR2 FVKESK. The CDR3 has 14 amino acids.

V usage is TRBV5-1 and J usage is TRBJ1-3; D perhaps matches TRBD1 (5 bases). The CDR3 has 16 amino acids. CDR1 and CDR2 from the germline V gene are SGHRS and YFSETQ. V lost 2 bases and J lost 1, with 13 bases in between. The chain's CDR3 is CASSFDRPGSGNTIYF. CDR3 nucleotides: TGCGCCAGCAGCTTTGATCGCCCAGGGTCTGGAAACACCATATATTTT.

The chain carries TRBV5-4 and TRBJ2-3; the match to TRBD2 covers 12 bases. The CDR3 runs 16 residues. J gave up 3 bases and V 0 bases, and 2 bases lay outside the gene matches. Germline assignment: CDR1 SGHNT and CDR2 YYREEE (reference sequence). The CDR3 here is CASSLGTSGKTDTQYF. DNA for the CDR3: TGTGCCAGCAGCTTGGGGACTAGCGGGAAAACAGATACGCAGTATTTT.

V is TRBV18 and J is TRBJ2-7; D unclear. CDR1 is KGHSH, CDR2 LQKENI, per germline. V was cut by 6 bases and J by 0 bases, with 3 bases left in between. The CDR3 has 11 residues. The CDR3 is CASSHSYEQYF. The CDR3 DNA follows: TGTGCCAGCTCCCACTCCTACGAGCAGTACTTC.

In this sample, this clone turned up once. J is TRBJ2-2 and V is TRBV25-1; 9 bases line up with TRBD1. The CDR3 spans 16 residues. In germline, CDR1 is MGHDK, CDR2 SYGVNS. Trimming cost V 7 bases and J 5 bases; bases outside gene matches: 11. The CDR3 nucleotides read TGTGCCAGCACCCCCCGGGACAGGGATAGAACCGGGGAGCTGTTTTTT. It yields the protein CASTPRDRDRTGELFF.

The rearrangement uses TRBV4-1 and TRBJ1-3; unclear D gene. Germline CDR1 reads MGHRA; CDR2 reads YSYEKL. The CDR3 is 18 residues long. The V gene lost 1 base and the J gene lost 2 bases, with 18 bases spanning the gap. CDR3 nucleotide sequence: TGCGCCAGCAGCCAAGGGCCCCCGGGAGGGAGCGCTGGAAACACCATATATTTT. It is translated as CASSQGPPGGSAGNTIYF.

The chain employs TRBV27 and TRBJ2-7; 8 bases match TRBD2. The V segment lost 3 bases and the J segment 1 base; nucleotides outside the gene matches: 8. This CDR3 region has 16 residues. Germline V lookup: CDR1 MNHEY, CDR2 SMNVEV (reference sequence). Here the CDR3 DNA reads TGTGCCAGCAGTTTCCTTTCCTCGGGGGGGTCCTACGAGCAGTACTTC. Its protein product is CASSFLSSGGSYEQYF.

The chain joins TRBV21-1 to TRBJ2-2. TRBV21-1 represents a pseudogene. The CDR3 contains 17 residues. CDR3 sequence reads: CASSKVSGARDTGELFF. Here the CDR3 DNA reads TGTGCCAGCAGCAAGGTCTCGGGGGCCAGGGACACCGGGGAGCTGTTTTTT.

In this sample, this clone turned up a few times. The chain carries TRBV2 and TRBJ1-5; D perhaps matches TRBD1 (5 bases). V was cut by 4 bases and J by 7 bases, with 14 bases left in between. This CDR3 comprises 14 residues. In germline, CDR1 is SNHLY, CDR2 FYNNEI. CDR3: CASSAREQGQPQHF. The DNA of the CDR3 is TGTGCCAGCAGTGCCAGGGAGCAGGGACAGCCCCAGCATTTT. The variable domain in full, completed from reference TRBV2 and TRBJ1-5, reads EPEVTQTPSHQVTQMGQEVILRCVPISNHLYFYWYRQILGQKVEFLVSFYNNEISEKSEIFDDQFSVERPDGSNFTLKIRSTKLEDSAMYFCASSAREQGQPQHFGDGTRLSIL.

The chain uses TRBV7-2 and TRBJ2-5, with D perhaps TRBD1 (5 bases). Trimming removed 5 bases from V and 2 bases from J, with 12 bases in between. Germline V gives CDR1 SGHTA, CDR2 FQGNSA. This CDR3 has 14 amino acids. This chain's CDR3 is CASSPTRAQETQYF. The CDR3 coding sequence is TGTGCCAGCAGCCCGACCAGGGCGCAAGAGACCCAGTACTTC.

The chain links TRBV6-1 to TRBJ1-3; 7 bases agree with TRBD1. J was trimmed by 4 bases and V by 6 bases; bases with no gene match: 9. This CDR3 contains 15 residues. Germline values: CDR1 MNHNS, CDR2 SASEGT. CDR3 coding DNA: TGTGCCAGCAGCGGAAGACAGGGACTGGGAAACACCATATATTTT. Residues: CASSGRQGLGNTIYF.

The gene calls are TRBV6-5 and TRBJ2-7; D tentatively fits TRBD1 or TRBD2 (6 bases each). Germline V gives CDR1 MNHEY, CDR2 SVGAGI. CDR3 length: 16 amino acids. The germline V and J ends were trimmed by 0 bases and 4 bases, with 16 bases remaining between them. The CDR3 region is CASSYSSRGRIYEQYF. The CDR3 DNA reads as TGTGCCAGCAGTTACTCGAGCCGGGGGCGCATATACGAGCAGTACTTC.

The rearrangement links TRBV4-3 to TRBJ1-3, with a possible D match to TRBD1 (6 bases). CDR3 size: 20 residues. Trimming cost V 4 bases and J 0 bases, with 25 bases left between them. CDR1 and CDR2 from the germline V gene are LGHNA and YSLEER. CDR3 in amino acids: CASSRDPPGQGLSSGNTIYF. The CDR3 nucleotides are TGCGCCAGCAGCCGGGATCCGCCGGGACAAGGACTGAGCTCTGGAAACACCATATATTTT.

The CDR3: CASSPDRGLTGELFF. The CDR3 coding sequence is TGTGCCAGCAGCCCGGACAGGGGATTAACCGGGGAGCTGTTTTTT. The chain combines TRBV28 with TRBJ2-2, with 9 bases matching TRBD1. CDR3 size: 15 residues. Germline CDR1 reads MDHEN; CDR2 reads SYDVKM. Trimming cost V 6 bases and J 5 bases; bases outside gene matches: 7.

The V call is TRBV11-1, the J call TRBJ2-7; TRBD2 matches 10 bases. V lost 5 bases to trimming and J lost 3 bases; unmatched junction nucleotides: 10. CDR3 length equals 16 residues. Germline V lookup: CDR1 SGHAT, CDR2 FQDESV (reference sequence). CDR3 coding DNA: TGTGCCAGCAGCCGGGCCTGGGCTAGCGGGAGCTACGAGCAGTACTTC. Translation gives CASSRAWASGSYEQYF.

The CDR3 loop is CASSRTGAGVYEQYF. CDR3 nucleotide sequence: TGTGCCAGCAGCAGAACAGGGGCCGGGGTCTACGAGCAGTACTTC. V usage is TRBV5-5 and J usage is TRBJ2-7; TRBD1 agrees at 7 bases. This CDR3 region has 15 residues. V was pared by 4 bases and J by 3 bases, with 10 bases of the junction left unmatched. The germline CDR1 and CDR2 sequences are SGHKS and YYEKEE (reference sequence).

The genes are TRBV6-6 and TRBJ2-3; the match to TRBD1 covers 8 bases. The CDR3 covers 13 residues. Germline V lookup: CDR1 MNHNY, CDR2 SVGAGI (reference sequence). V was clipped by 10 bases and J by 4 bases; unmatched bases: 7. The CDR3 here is CAIETGESDTQYF. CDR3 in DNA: TGTGCCATCGAGACAGGGGAATCAGATACGCAGTATTTT.

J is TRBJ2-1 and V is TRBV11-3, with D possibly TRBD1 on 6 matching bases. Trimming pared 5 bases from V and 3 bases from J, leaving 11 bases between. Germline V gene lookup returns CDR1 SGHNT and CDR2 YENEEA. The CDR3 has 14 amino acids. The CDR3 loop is CASSRDRLYNEQFF. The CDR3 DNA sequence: TGTGCCAGCAGCCGCGACAGGCTCTACAATGAGCAGTTCTTC.

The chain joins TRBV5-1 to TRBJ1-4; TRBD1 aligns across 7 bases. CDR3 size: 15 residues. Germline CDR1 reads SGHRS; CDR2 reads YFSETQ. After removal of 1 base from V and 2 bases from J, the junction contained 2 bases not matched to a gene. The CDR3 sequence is CASSLSGGTNEKLFF. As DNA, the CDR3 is TGCGCCAGCAGCTTGTCAGGGGGTACTAATGAAAAACTGTTTTTT.

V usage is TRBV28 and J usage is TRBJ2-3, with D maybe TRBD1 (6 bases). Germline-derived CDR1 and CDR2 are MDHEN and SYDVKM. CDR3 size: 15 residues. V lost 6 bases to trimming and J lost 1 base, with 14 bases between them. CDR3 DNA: TGTGCCAGCAGAGCCCAGGGGAAGGGCACAGATACGCAGTATTTT. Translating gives CASRAQGKGTDTQYF.

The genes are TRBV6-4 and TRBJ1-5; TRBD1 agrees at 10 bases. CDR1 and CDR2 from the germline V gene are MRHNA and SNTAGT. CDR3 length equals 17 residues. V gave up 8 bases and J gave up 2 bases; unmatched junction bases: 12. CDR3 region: CASHRGQGGEGNQPQHF. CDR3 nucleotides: TGTGCCAGCCATAGAGGACAGGGGGGGGAGGGCAATCAGCCCCAGCATTTT.